These 16 T cell receptor beta chains were sequenced from one sample in a study of Graves' ophthalmopathy and Graves' hyperthyroidism. RNA transcripts yielded amplified TCR beta CDR3 regions. Second-round multiplex PCR followed a first-round RT-PCR using HTBI primers. TCRdb called the multiplex PCR reads again in MiXCR, with one record for every CDR3 protein. This sample has roughly 480,000 distinct CDR3 sequences; approximately 15% occur once, and the top ten carry 8% to 10%. The sequencing sample was made of blood. Receptors were obtained from a woman in her twenties or thirties with Graves' ophthalmopathy.

In this sample, this clonotype turned up many times. The chain recombines TRBV13 with TRBJ1-6, with D perhaps matching TRBD1 (5 bases). V lost 5 bases, J lost 7 bases, and 12 bases lay in between. The CDR3 has 14 residues. Germline loops: CDR1 PRHDT, CDR2 FYEKMQ (reference sequence). The CDR3 nucleotides read TGTGCCAGCAGCCTACGGTCAGGGAATTCACCCCTCCACTTT. Its protein is CASSLRSGNSPLHF.

This clonotype occurred many times. The DNA of the CDR3 is TGCAGTGCTCGACTTGGGACTAGCGGAAACATTCAGTACTTC. This sequence encodes CSARLGTSGNIQYF. This chain joins TRBV20-1 and TRBJ2-4; 11 bases align to TRBD2. Germline V gives CDR1 DFQATT, CDR2 SNEGSKA (reference sequence). This CDR3 spans 14 amino acids. Trimming cost V 5 bases and J 6 bases; bases outside gene matches: 6.

About this clonotype itself: A much larger clonotype is one base distant, so this may be a read error. V usage is TRBV28 and J usage is TRBJ2-7; a weak D match, TRBD1 (6 bases). The CDR3 sequence is 16 residues long. V lost 4 bases to trimming and J lost 3 bases, with 19 bases between them. Germline V lookup: CDR1 MDHEN, CDR2 SYDVKM. The CDR3: CASSSSDRIARYEQYF. The CDR3 DNA reads TGTGCCAGCAGTTCCTCCGACAGGATAGCCCGCTACGAGCAGTACTTC.

This clonotype has at least ten counts. This chain connects TRBV28 to TRBJ2-5; D is unclear. Germline V lookup: CDR1 MDHEN, CDR2 SYDVKM. V lost 3 bases to trimming and J lost 4 bases, with 12 bases between them. CDR3 length: 14 amino acids. CDR3 region: CASSLREEGETQYF. In DNA form, the CDR3 reads TGTGCCAGCAGTTTGCGTGAGGAAGGAGAGACCCAGTACTTC. Supplemented by reference TRBV28 and TRBJ2-5, the full variable domain reads DVKVTQSSRYLVKRTGEKVFLECVQDMDHENMFWYRQDPGLGLRLIYFSYDVKMKEKGDIPEGYSVSREKKERFSLILESASTNQTSMYLCASSLREEGETQYFGPGTRLLVL.

This clonotype appeared many times. This chain links TRBV11-2 with TRBJ1-5, with 7 bases fitting TRBD1. This CDR3 has 14 amino acids. Germline V gene sequence: CDR1 SGHAT, CDR2 FQNNGV. Trimming at V came to 4 bases and at J to 5 bases, leaving 5 bases not matched to a gene. The chain's CDR3 is CASSYEQGHQPQHF. The DNA of the CDR3 is TGTGCCAGCAGCTATGAACAGGGGCATCAGCCCCAGCATTTT.

The V call is TRBV6-5, the J call TRBJ1-1; D unresolved. The CDR3 consists of 14 residues. Germline V gene data show CDR1 as MNHEY and CDR2 as SVGAGI. The V end was cut by 4 bases, the J end by 0 bases, with 9 bases between. The CDR3 loop is CASSSRNMNTEAFF. CDR3 sequence (DNA): TGTGCCAGCAGTTCCCGGAATATGAACACTGAAGCTTTCTTT.

The sample holds a few counts of this clonotype. The gene calls are TRBV6-5 and TRBJ1-6, with TRBD1 as a possible D gene (5 bases). Trimming took off 6 bases at V and 5 bases at J, with 8 bases between the two ends. This CDR3 comprises 13 residues. CDR1 is MNHEY, CDR2 SVGAGI, per germline. CDR3 nucleotide sequence: TGTGCCAGCAGAGCGGGGGATAATTCACCCCTCCACTTT. This translates into CASRAGDNSPLHF.

V gene TRBV18 combines with J gene TRBJ1-6, with D perhaps TRBD1 (5 bases). Germline V gene data show CDR1 as KGHSH and CDR2 as LQKENI. This CDR3 comprises 15 residues. Trimming removed 2 bases at V and 10 bases at J, with 15 bases between. CDR3 nucleotides: TGTGCCAGCTCACCAGGGGTGGAGAAGGGGTCACCCCTCCACTTT. This encodes CASSPGVEKGSPLHF.

This clonotype has at least ten counts. The J gene is TRBJ2-7, the V gene TRBV27; TRBD1 is a possible D gene (5 bases). CDR3 length: 14 residues. V was trimmed by 2 bases and J by 5 bases, leaving 13 bases between them. Per germline, CDR1 MNHEY and CDR2 SMNVEV (reference sequence). CDR3: CASSLSQGRNEQYF. The CDR3, as DNA: TGTGCCAGCAGTTTAAGCCAGGGTCGCAACGAGCAGTACTTC.

This clonotype showed up many times. This chain joins TRBV5-1 and TRBJ2-7, with 11 positions matching TRBD2. The CDR3 extends over 16 amino acids. With V trimmed by 4 bases and J by 3 bases, 9 bases remained unmatched. Germline V gene sequence: CDR1 SGHRS, CDR2 YFSETQ. The CDR3 region is CASSRLAGGIRYEQYF. The CDR3 nucleotides are TGCGCCAGCAGCAGGTTAGCGGGAGGGATCCGCTACGAGCAGTACTTC.

The sample holds many counts of this clonotype. The chain carries TRBV28 and TRBJ2-5, with 7 bases matching TRBD1. Germline assignment: CDR1 MDHEN and CDR2 SYDVKM. This CDR3 has 13 residues. V lost 9 bases and J lost 8; bases outside the gene matches: 12. In DNA, the CDR3 is TGTGCCAGTCGATCAACAGGGGTCCTCACCCAGTACTTC. Translation gives CASRSTGVLTQYF.

This clonotype was seen just once. The chain is built from TRBV7-2 and TRBJ2-5; tentatively, D is TRBD1 or TRBD2 (6 bases each). The CDR3 is made up of 16 amino acids. V lost 0 bases to trimming and J lost 4 bases, with 15 bases between them. Looked up from germline, CDR1 is SGHTA and CDR2 is FQGNSA. For the CDR3, the DNA is TGTGCCAGCAGCTTAGCGGGGGGCGGGGTGGGAGAGACCCAGTACTTC. This encodes CASSLAGGGVGETQYF.

Many counts were recorded for this clonotype. This chain links TRBV6-1 with TRBJ2-7, with 10 bases that match TRBD2. This CDR3 has 15 residues. Germline V gives CDR1 MNHNS, CDR2 SASEGT. V dropped 6 bases and J dropped 3; count of bases not matched to a gene: 8. CDR3 DNA sequence: TGTGCCAGCAGGGAACTAGCGGGAAGAGACTACGAGCAGTACTTC. Translated: CASRELAGRDYEQYF.

The V gene is TRBV4-1, the J gene TRBJ2-6; the D is unclear. V lost 0 bases and J 0 bases, leaving 15 bases between the germline ends. The germline V gene encodes CDR1 MGHRA and CDR2 YSYEKL. This CDR3 comprises 19 residues. DNA for the CDR3: TGCGCCAGCAGCCAAGATCTGAATGAGGATCTCTCTGGGGCCAACGTCCTGACTTTC. It encodes CASSQDLNEDLSGANVLTF.

This clonotype was seen many times. The chain links TRBV27 to TRBJ1-5; no firm D call. The CDR3 contains 16 residues. CDR1 and CDR2 from the germline V gene are MNHEY and SMNVEV (reference sequence). V lost 4 bases, J lost 0 bases, and 13 bases lay in between. CDR3 DNA: TGTGCCAGCAGTTCGGACGGCTTTTATAGCAATCAGCCCCAGCATTTT. Translation gives CASSSDGFYSNQPQHF.

In this sample, this clonotype turned up many times. The chain combines TRBV5-1 with TRBJ1-1; 7 bases fit TRBD1. This CDR3 comprises 13 residues. V dropped 4 bases and J dropped 8; count of bases not matched to a gene: 8. The germline V gene encodes CDR1 SGHRS and CDR2 YFSETQ. The CDR3 nucleotides read TGCGCCAGCAGCCCCCAGGGACAGAGGGAAGCTTTCTTT. Residues: CASSPQGQREAFF.